Here is one TCR beta chain with its context. The target of this receptor is not known. No base quality information exists; no much larger clone differs at one position. This specimen comes from a study of cytomegalovirus exposure and HLA in healthy donors (dated by TCRdb to 2017 to 2019). Regarding the complete study: In an earlier analysis of several hundred of the donors, about 270 Gb of sequence data and some 100 million unique TCR beta sequences from about 190 million T cells were reported. Typing coverage differed by locus: A, B, C, DRB1 and DQB1 were typed in about 620-630 donors, DQA1 in around 500, DPA1 in approximately 600, and DPB1 in just under 490. To predict cytomegalovirus infection status, the study combined high-throughput TCR immunosequencing, statistical association of individual TCRs with disease status, and machine learning. All discovery cohort repertoires had been generated on a single sequencing platform. HLA typing covered class I and class II loci at four-digit resolution. The study profiled the T cell repertoires of about 720 subjects by immunosequencing and related them to cytomegalovirus serostatus. Of the roughly 410 genotyped donors, 70% to 90% were placed in the genetic ancestry cluster associated with self-reported Caucasian donors. The study was designed to test whether signatures of past pathogen exposure could be identified by cataloging public T cell receptors. Several DR-DQ haplotypes were handled as single units for association and clustering because linkage in the cohort was strong. To study patterns of TCR occurrence, a later analysis re-analyzed previously published TCR beta repertoires from more than 550 donors and added high-resolution HLA genotyping. A later genetic analysis took genome-wide SNP genotypes for about 55% of the roughly 670 donors and used that subset as a discovery cohort. Donor age, sex, ethnicity and CMV serostatus were collected together with the repertoire data. An early release covering just under 650 HLA-typed donors comprised about 300 gigabases of sequencing data and some 79 million unique TCR sequences. To decide whether each TCR beta V gene segment behaved as functional or pseudogenic, an earlier analysis of some 600 of the donors relied on high-throughput TCR beta sequencing. Among around 400 genotyped donors of the cohort, an average of approximately 240,000 unique TCR beta nucleotide sequences were sequenced per donor, roughly a sixth of them non-productive. In addition to the first cohort of around 670 subjects, a separate validation cohort of approximately 130 different subjects was used. Rather than using new phenotypic data, the later analysis identified candidate immune exposures from TCR beta sequences and from how often those sequences occurred across donors.

The germline V gene provides CDR1 SNHLY and CDR2 FYNNEI. The CDR3 has 14 amino acids, counting the end cysteine and phenylalanine. Of all the DNA, just the CDR3 is kept, 42 bases in frame from base 1. At the junction V is shortened by 7 bases and J by 4 bases, with 16 bases in between. The cohort was made up of roughly 670 healthy bone marrow donors. All cohort members were sampled while nominally healthy, although unrecorded immune exposures were likely present. The donor tested CMV seronegative, placing the donor among the 300 to 450 seronegative members of the cohort. A peripheral blood sample was collected from each donor, and TCR beta sequencing was performed on peripheral blood mononuclear cells. The Qiagen DNeasy Blood Extraction Kit was used to extract genomic DNA from the blood cell samples. The protocol used for the library was the immunoSEQ multiplex PCR assay. For the multiplex PCR, a mixture combining 60 forward primers for TCR Vbeta segments and 13 reverse primers for TCR Jbeta segments was used. The CDR3 region of rearranged TCR beta genes was amplified from genomic DNA by a multiplex PCR assay. Amplified TCR beta libraries were sequenced as 87-base-pair reads on the Illumina HiSeq System. The source study handled its data this way. A later analysis tallied 80 million to 95 million unique TCR beta chains across the 600 to 700 repertoires, and about 10 million of those chains were shared by two or more donors. Raw reads were error-corrected and collapsed into unique sequences with a nearest-neighbor algorithm that merged closely related sequences to remove PCR and sequencing errors. Alignment of CDR3 sequences to IMGT reference sequences was used to assign V, D and J gene segments. Each retained sequence needed at least a six-nucleotide match to both a V gene segment and a J gene segment. Rearrangements were called productive when the CDR3 lacked stop codons and stayed in frame with V and J; all others were non-productive. Following IMGT convention, CDR3 was defined as the stretch from the second conserved V-encoded cysteine up to the conserved J-encoded phenylalanine. Sequences without an unambiguous match to a single V gene segment were excluded from the earlier analysis of over 500 of the donors. In an earlier analysis of a few hundred of the donors, V segments were called functional above 56.7% productive rearrangements and were called segregating when the between-donor standard deviation exceeded 5%. A statistical classification framework was developed to diagnose cytomegalovirus status using the catalog of TCR beta chain sequences. A later analysis assigned V and J genes by comparing TCR nucleotide sequences with IMGT/GENE-DB human TR gene sequences. Using the TCRdist pipeline, a later analysis assigned CDR3 sequences along with most-parsimonious VDJ recombination scenarios. In a later analysis, every TCR beta chain was defined by the combination of its CDR3 amino acid sequence and its V-gene family, and reads without a unique V-gene family were dropped. In a later analysis, fewer than 650 highly shared, low-generation-probability nucleotide sequences were removed to address suspected cross-contamination and a sequencing artifact. In a later analysis, a clonal expansion index was calculated for each public chain from normalized within-repertoire ranks of inferred template counts. In a later analysis, generation probabilities were computed with a VDJ recombination model fitted to out-of-frame rearrangements, and the resulting probabilities were checked against IGoR. In a later analysis, TCR-TCR, TCR-HLA and TCR-CMV co-occurrence was scored with hypergeometric tests, and a repertoire-size bias correction was applied to TCR pairs. A later analysis estimated false discovery rates by permuting HLA or CMV assignments 20 times. A later analysis grouped co-occurring TCRs with DBSCAN, adding TCRdist sequence similarity when clustering within HLA-allele-positive subsets. For co-occurrence clustering, repertoires with fewer than 30,000 or more than 120,000 public chains were excluded, along with roughly five repertoires with anomalous nucleotide sharing. TCRdb's version of the immuneACCESS table is confined to in-frame rearrangements and falls short of the full clone set. An unresolved V gene accounts for under half of the shortfall where checked; the remainder is of unknown origin. V and J calls and clone size come straight from that table; D and trimming were deduced from the DNA. The sample profile shows 100,000 or so clones; roughly 78% of them were found once. In total, the top ten clones hold about 6.8% of the sample.

Beyond this particular receptor, the publication reports: Compared with equally common non-associated chains, HLA-associated TCR beta chains in a later analysis were more clonally expanded and had lower generation probabilities. An association between a missense DCLRE1C variant and V-gene and J-gene trimming of TCR beta chains was found in a later genetic analysis and replicated in an independent cohort. In this cohort, only TCR beta chains were sequenced, and detectable features were limited by the absence of alpha or paired-chain data. A later analysis reported that several top co-occurrence clusters appeared linked to parvovirus B19, influenza, CMV and Epstein-Barr virus. According to the authors, the approach could potentially be generalized to other disease states and immunological phenotypes. Correlated functional status among segregating V segments might be attributable to linkage disequilibrium, but an unknown experimental factor could not be ruled out. Most TCR sequences were seen in very few donors, while some public TCRs were found in many individuals. Most CMV-associated TCR beta chains appeared to be HLA-restricted in a later analysis, and the HLA associations seemed to be driven largely by CMV exposure. In both the original and validation cohorts, the classifier was reported to diagnose cytomegalovirus status with high specificity and sensitivity. Over 15 rarely observed V segments, including chromosome 9 orphons, were excluded from the earlier analysis of approximately 500 of the donors because counts were too low. Sequencing depth was assumed to be roughly uniform across donors in the presence/absence analyses, though that assumption may not hold. Because HLA typing was missing for some donors at each locus, association tests included only the typed subset. Compared with the approximately 710-donor mean, donors in an Asian-associated ancestry cluster had fewer N-insertions in productive TCRs, according to a later genetic analysis. A later analysis associated about 16,000 TCR beta sequences with specific HLA alleles at a false discovery rate of 0.05. A few of the identified cytomegalovirus-associated TCR beta chains were confirmed in vitro to be specific for cytomegalovirus antigens. In the study, around 150 TCR beta chains were listed as associated with cytomegalovirus. A cluster of highly shared sequence variants was judged likely to be a technical artifact of the sequencing pipeline. Broadly in line with IMGT annotations, most TCR beta V segments showed up in productive rearrangements about 90% or about 30% of the time in an earlier analysis of 450 to 600 of the donors. Some IMGT-functional V segments, including TRBV6-2 and TRBV6-3, could not be distinguished by the 87-base-pair reads and were therefore excluded. A further reported finding was that TCR beta sequences accurately predicted the HLA-A and HLA-B alleles for most subjects in the first cohort. When HLA alleles, especially DR and DQ, strongly co-occurred, attributing TCR associations to individual alleles was difficult. The only immune exposure information available for the cohort was CMV serostatus. In a later analysis, TCR association rates were found to vary across HLA loci, with the most associated TCRs seen for DRB1 alleles and the fewest for HLA-C alleles.

The rearrangement combines TRBV2 with TRBJ1-1; TRBD1 is perhaps the D gene, given 6 matching bases. The sequencing input was PBMCs. This receptor was identified in a young man in good health and CMV-seronegative. The nucleotide sequence is TGTGCCAGCACAATGGGGGCGGGGGGCACTGAAGCTTTCTTT. The encoded protein is CASTMGAGGTEAFF. Reference TRBV2 and TRBJ1-1 proteins supply the regions before and after the CDR3; the full variable domain is: EPEVTQTPSHQVTQMGQEVILRCVPISNHLYFYWYRQILGQKVEFLVSFYNNEISEKSEIFDDQFSVERPDGSNFTLKIRSTKLEDSAMYFCASTMGAGGTEAFFGQGTRLTVV.